Below, 11 T cell receptor beta chains from the same sample are listed, as sequenced in a study of blood T cell repertoires in COVID-19. TCRdb's table, derived via immunoSEQ multiplex PCR, lists solely in-frame clones and lacks some. Of a few hundred thousand clones listed, 80% to 85% are singletons. Sequencing was carried out using PBMCs or T cells enriched from blood (not recorded which). The receptors were gathered from a middle-aged man who had recovered from COVID-19.

This rearrangement joins TRBV3-1 (or the pseudogene TRBV3-2) to TRBJ2-3; possibly TRBD2 for D (6 bases). V shed 1 base and J shed 3 bases, with 11 bases lying between them. From germline, CDR1 is LGHDT and CDR2 YNNKEL (reference sequence). CDR3 size: 15 residues. The CDR3 region is CASSQVRLGTDTQYF. CDR3 in DNA: TGTGCCAGCAGCCAAGTAAGACTAGGGACAGATACGCAGTATTTT.

This rearrangement joins TRBV18 to TRBJ2-1; 14 nucleotides align to TRBD2. CDR3 length equals 16 residues. J lost 8 bases, V lost 4 bases, and 7 bases had no gene match. CDR1 is KGHSH, CDR2 LQKENI, per germline. CDR3 sequence (DNA): TGTGCCAGCTCACTAGCCGGGACTAGCGGGAGTGATGAGCAGTTCTTC. The encoded protein is CASSLAGTSGSDEQFF.

The rearrangement uses TRBV4-2 and TRBJ2-7, with a weak D call TRBD1 (6 bases). Germline CDR1 reads LGHNA; CDR2 reads YNFKEQ. Deletions cut 0 bases from V and 3 bases from J, with 12 bases between. The length of the CDR3 is 15 residues. CDR3 loop: CASSQDLGRGYEQYF. The CDR3 region has the DNA TGTGCCAGCAGCCAAGATCTAGGCAGGGGCTACGAGCAGTACTTC.

In its sample, this clone was seen a few times. The CDR3: CASSASGRATEAFF. CDR3 in DNA: TGTGCCAGCAGCGCATCGGGCAGGGCCACTGAAGCTTTCTTT. The J gene is TRBJ1-1, the V gene TRBV6-5; a possible D gene is TRBD1 (5 bases). The CDR3 extends over 14 amino acids. Germline CDR1 reads MNHEY; CDR2 reads SVGAGI. Trimming took off 6 bases at V and 4 bases at J, with 15 bases between the two ends.

This chain links TRBV28 with TRBJ1-1; TRBD1 matches at 11 bases. Germline-derived CDR1 and CDR2 are MDHEN and SYDVKM. The length of the CDR3 is 16 residues. V dropped 4 bases and J dropped 2; count of bases not matched to a gene: 6. The DNA of the CDR3 is TGTGCCAGCAGTTCTCCGGGACAGGGGGTTAACACTGAAGCTTTCTTT. This codes for CASSSPGQGVNTEAFF.

The CDR3 DNA reads as TGTGCCAGTTACGACAGGGAAGGGATGTTTTTT. It translates to CASYDREGMFF. This rearrangement joins TRBV12-3 or TRBV12-4 to TRBJ1-4; 7 positions agree with TRBD1. V lost 9 bases and J lost 15; bases outside the gene matches: 10. This CDR3 is 11 amino acids long.

The V gene is TRBV7-9, the J gene TRBJ1-1, with 7 bases identical to TRBD1. Trimming removed 5 bases from V and 0 bases from J; junction bases left unmatched: 3. The CDR3 length is 14 residues. Per germline, CDR1 SEHNR and CDR2 FQNEAQ (reference sequence). The CDR3 DNA sequence: TGTGCCAGCAGCCGGGACAGTGTGAACACTGAAGCTTTCTTT. The encoded protein is CASSRDSVNTEAFF.

This rearrangement joins TRBV5-1 to TRBJ1-3; 7 bases map to TRBD1. After removal of 8 bases from V and 0 bases from J, the junction contained 8 bases not matched to a gene. Germline CDR1 is SGHRS and CDR2 is YFSETQ. CDR3 length: 15 residues. CDR3 DNA: TGCGCCAGTTATGATAGGGGGCCCTCTGGAAACACCATATATTTT. Translated: CASYDRGPSGNTIYF.

V gene TRBV29-1 combines with J gene TRBJ2-3; the D gene is possibly TRBD2 (5 bases). There are 11 residues in the CDR3. Trimming removed 5 bases from V and 6 bases from J, with 9 bases in between. Germline CDR1 is SQVTM and CDR2 is ANQGSEA. For the CDR3, the DNA is TGCAGCGTTTGGGGAGCGGATACGCAGTATTTT. Residues: CSVWGADTQYF.

The chain recombines TRBV9 with TRBJ2-5, with TRBD1 matching 7 bases. V trimming: 3 bases; J trimming: 5 bases; junction bases outside the gene matches: 7. Germline V gene data show CDR1 as SGDLS and CDR2 as YYNGEE. This CDR3 is 14 amino acids long. The CDR3 bases are TGTGCCAGCAGCGCTGAACAGGGGACGGAGACCCAGTACTTC. Residues: CASSAEQGTETQYF.

The chain is built from TRBV7-2 and TRBJ2-3, with no clear D. V lost 6 bases, J lost 4 bases, and 17 bases lay in between. Germline loops: CDR1 SGHTA, CDR2 FQGNSA. The CDR3 extends over 15 amino acids. The CDR3 region is CASRHEVTKADTQYF. The DNA for the CDR3 is TGTGCCAGCAGACACGAGGTTACAAAGGCAGATACGCAGTATTTT.